This entry concerns a single T cell receptor (beta chain). Its antigen is undetermined. This sample was taken from a study of radiation and T cells in renal cell carcinoma. Study-level background: Nephrectomy followed 15 Gy stereotactic body radiation by 4 weeks. Study-level points and caveats: Without pretreatment biopsies, baseline tumor clonotype presence was undetermined.

V lost 0 bases and J lost 7, with 11 bases in between. The CDR3 has 15 residues. Germline V gene lookup returns CDR1 SGDLS and CDR2 YYNGEE. Produced via immunoSEQ multiplex PCR; TCRdb's table is partial and in-frame only. The table includes fewer than 150,000 clones, around 89% detected once. Time point noted: blood 2 weeks post-SBRT. Treatment described: 15 Gy SBRT to primary tumor, nephrectomy 4 weeks later. The sample was blood, taken from a patient whose treatment included radiotherapy and nephrectomy. This chain links TRBV9 with TRBJ1-6; D unresolved. This receptor was taken from a woman aged 70-85 years with renal cell carcinoma. The CDR3 region is CASSVGPGGNSPLHF. The CDR3 coding sequence is TGTGCCAGCAGCGTAGGCCCGGGAGGCAATTCACCCCTCCACTTT.